Listed below are T cell receptor beta chains from one sample, sequenced in a study of identifying expanded T cells in peripheral blood. Profiled with immunoSEQ multiplex PCR; TCRdb holds only in-frame clones, not every one. The sample has nearly 60,000 clones, approximately 90% seen once; the top ten hold roughly 3.5%. Sequenced input: blood. The receptors stem from a person aged 18 to 75 in good health. CDR3s include the opening cysteine and the closing phenylalanine or tryptophan. The D gene is left open where the match is weak. Some rows have no size entry. The others give once, few or many, or a class for an expanded clone.

CASRPTAYTYGYTF,TGTGCCAGCAGACCGACCGCTTACACCTATGGCTACACCTTC,TRBV6-5,TRBJ1-2,NA,NA
CSAEGGPHNTDTQYF,TGCAGCGCTGAGGGTGGCCCCCACAACACAGATACGCAGTATTTT,TRBV29-1,TRBJ2-3,NA,NA
CASSAGRSNQPQHF,TGTGCCAGCAGCGCAGGGAGGAGCAATCAGCCCCAGCATTTT,TRBV28,TRBJ1-5,few,NA
CASSSGGPGNQPQHF,TGTGCCAGCAGCTCTGGGGGACCGGGCAATCAGCCCCAGCATTTT,TRBV7-2,TRBJ1-5,NA,NA
CASRTNRGLAGVETQYF,TGTGCCAGCAGAACCAACCGGGGACTAGCGGGAGTTGAGACCCAGTACTTC,TRBV7-8,TRBJ2-5,NA,TRBD2
CASRLREAVETQYF,TGTGCCAGCAGGCTCCGGGAGGCCGTGGAGACCCAGTACTTC,TRBV2,TRBJ2-5,NA,TRBD2
CASSLEGLPGQPQHF,TGCGCCAGCAGCTTGGAAGGACTGCCGGGTCAGCCCCAGCATTTT,TRBV5-1,TRBJ1-5,NA,NA
CASSPTANGQLSTPEAFF,TGTGCCAGCTCACCTACTGCGAATGGACAGCTATCTACTCCTGAAGCTTTCTTT,TRBV18,TRBJ1-1,NA,NA
CASSPSPSGLAGGMTDTQYF,TGTGCCAGCTCACCTTCCCCCTCCGGACTAGCGGGGGGGATGACAGATACGCAGTATTTT,TRBV18,TRBJ2-3,NA,TRBD2
CASSDRRGIQETQYF,TGTGCCAGCAGCGATCGTCGGGGGATCCAAGAGACCCAGTACTTC,TRBV5-4,TRBJ2-5,NA,NA
CASSFWGGGNTIYF,TGTGCCAGCAGTTTTTGGGGGGGTGGAAACACCATATATTTT,TRBV28,TRBJ1-3,NA,NA
CASSQDYAGYYEQYF,TGCGCCAGCAGCCAAGATTACGCCGGGTACTACGAGCAGTACTTC,TRBV4-3,TRBJ2-7,NA,NA
CASSLARQLQETQYF,TGTGCCAGCAGCTTAGCGCGGCAGCTTCAAGAGACCCAGTACTTC,TRBV7-2,TRBJ2-5,NA,NA
CASRTDRNNEQFF,TGTGCCAGCAGGACGGACAGGAACAATGAGCAGTTCTTC,TRBV2,TRBJ2-1,NA,TRBD1
CATAGTSGGVEETQYF,TGTGCCACCGCCGGGACTAGCGGGGGGGTAGAAGAGACCCAGTACTTC,TRBV10-3,TRBJ2-5,NA,TRBD2
CASSLTGGLNTEAFF,TGTGCCAGCAGCTTGACAGGGGGACTTAACACTGAAGCTTTCTTT,TRBV13,TRBJ1-1,once,TRBD1
CASTIRRRGTSGANVLTF,TGTGCCAGCACCATTCGCAGGCGGGGAACGTCTGGGGCCAACGTCCTGACTTTC,TRBV7-2,TRBJ2-6,NA,NA
CASWYREDTDTQYF,TGTGCCAGCTGGTACAGGGAGGACACAGATACGCAGTATTTT,TRBV2,TRBJ2-3,NA,NA
CASSLGLAGDTGELFF,TGTGCCAGCAGCTTAGGGCTAGCGGGGGACACCGGGGAGCTGTTTTTT,TRBV11-3,TRBJ2-2,once,TRBD2
CASSWTGLSGANVLTF,TGTGCCAGCAGTTGGACAGGCCTCTCTGGGGCCAACGTCCTGACTTTC,TRBV27,TRBJ2-6,NA,TRBD1
CASSFSGVNYGYTF,TGTGCCAGTAGTTTTTCAGGGGTGAACTATGGCTACACCTTC,TRBV19,TRBJ1-2,few,NA
CAWSVRERSPLHF,TGTGCCTGGAGTGTACGGGAACGTTCACCCCTCCACTTT,TRBV30,TRBJ1-6,NA,NA
CASNENGQGAETQYF,TGTGCCAGCAACGAAAATGGACAGGGGGCAGAGACCCAGTACTTC,TRBV25-1,TRBJ2-5,NA,TRBD1
CASSLERNTEAFF,TGTGCCAGCAGCTTAGAGAGGAACACTGAAGCTTTCTTT,TRBV11-2,TRBJ1-1,NA,NA
CASRQGVGTDTQYF,TGTGCCAGTAGACAGGGGGTGGGCACAGATACGCAGTATTTT,TRBV2,TRBJ2-3,NA,TRBD1
CASSPNPGGNEQYF,TGTGCCAGCAGCCCGAACCCGGGGGGCAACGAGCAGTACTTC,TRBV11-2,TRBJ2-7,once,NA
CASSPGQGRNEQYF,TGCGCCAGCAGTCCCGGACAGGGAAGGAACGAGCAGTACTTC,TRBV5-1,TRBJ2-7,NA,TRBD1
CATSRNNPGSGWVDKNIQYF,TGTGCCACCAGCAGAAACAACCCTGGCTCAGGGTGGGTAGACAAAAACATTCAGTACTTC,TRBV15,TRBJ2-4,NA,NA
CASRQRGGNTEAFF,TGTGCCAGCAGACAAAGGGGGGGGAATACTGAAGCTTTCTTT,TRBV2,TRBJ1-1,few,NA
CASSRGLADYNEQFF,TGTGCCAGCTCGCGAGGACTAGCGGACTACAATGAGCAGTTCTTC,TRBV18,TRBJ2-1,once,TRBD2
CASSQGEGNQPQHF,TGTGCCAGCAGCCAGGGGGAGGGGAATCAGCCCCAGCATTTT,TRBV7-6,TRBJ1-5,NA,TRBD1